This TCR beta chain derives from a study of cytomegalovirus exposure and HLA in healthy donors. CDR3 size: 15 residues. PCR employed 60 Vbeta and 13 Jbeta primers. Profiling relied on immunoSEQ multiplex PCR, and the TCRdb table lists in-frame clones only, not all of them. This repertoire shows fewer than 100,000 clones, around 80% found once; its top ten account for approximately 1%. This clone has just a few counts. The TCR sequence derives from a male donor in good health and CMV-seronegative. The source material was PBMCs. This rearrangement joins TRBV21-1 to TRBJ2-3; the D call TRBD1 from the table was never checked on the DNA. TRBV21-1 is termed a pseudogene. CDR3 DNA sequence: TGTGCCAGCAGCAGAGGACAGGGTTCCACAGATACGCAGTATTTT. Residues: CASSRGQGSTDTQYF.